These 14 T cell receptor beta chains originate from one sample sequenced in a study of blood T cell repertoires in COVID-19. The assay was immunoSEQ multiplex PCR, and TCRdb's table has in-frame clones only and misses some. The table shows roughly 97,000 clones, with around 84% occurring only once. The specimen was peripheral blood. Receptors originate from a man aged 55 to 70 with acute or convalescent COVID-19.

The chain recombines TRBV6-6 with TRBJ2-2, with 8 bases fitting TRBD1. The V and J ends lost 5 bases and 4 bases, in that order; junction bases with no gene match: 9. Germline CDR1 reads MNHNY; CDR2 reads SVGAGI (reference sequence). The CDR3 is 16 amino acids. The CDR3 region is CASSRTLRGPTGELFF. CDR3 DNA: TGTGCCAGCAGTCGAACACTCAGGGGGCCCACCGGGGAGCTGTTTTTT.

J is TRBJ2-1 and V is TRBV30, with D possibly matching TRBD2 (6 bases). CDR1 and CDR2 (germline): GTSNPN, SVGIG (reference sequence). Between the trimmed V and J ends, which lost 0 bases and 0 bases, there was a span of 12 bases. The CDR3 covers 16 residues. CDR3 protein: CAWSVRGLSSYNEQFF. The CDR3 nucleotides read TGTGCCTGGAGTGTACGCGGACTAAGCTCCTACAATGAGCAGTTCTTC.

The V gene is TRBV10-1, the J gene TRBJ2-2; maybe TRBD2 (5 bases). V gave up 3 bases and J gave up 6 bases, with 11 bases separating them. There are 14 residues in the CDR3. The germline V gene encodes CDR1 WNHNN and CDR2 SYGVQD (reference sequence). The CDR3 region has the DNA TGCGCCAGCAGTGACGGCGGGTCTGCCGGGGAGCTGTTTTTT. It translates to CASSDGGSAGELFF.

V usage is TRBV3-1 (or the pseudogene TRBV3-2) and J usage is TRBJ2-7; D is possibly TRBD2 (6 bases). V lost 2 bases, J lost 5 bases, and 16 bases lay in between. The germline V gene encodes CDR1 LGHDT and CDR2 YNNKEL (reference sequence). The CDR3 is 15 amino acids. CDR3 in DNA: TGTGCCAGCAGCCAACAGTTCTACGGGAGAGACGAGCAGTACTTC. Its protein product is CASSQQFYGRDEQYF.

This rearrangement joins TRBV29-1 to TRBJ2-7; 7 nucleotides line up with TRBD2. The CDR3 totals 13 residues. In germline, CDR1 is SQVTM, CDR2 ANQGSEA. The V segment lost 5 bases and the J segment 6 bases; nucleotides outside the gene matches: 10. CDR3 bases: TGCAGCGTTTCCGGGGGATCGGGGGGCGAGCAGTACGTC. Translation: CSVSGGSGGEQYV.

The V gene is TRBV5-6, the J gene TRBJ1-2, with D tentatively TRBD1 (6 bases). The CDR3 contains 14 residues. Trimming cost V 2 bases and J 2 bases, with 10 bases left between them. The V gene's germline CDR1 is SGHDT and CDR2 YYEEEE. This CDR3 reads CASSLTGTNYGYTF. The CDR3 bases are TGTGCCAGCAGCTTAACAGGGACGAACTATGGCTACACCTTC.

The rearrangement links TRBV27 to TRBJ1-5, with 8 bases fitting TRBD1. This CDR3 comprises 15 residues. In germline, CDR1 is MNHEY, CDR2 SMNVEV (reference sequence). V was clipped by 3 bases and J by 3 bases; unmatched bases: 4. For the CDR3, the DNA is TGTGCCAGCAGTTTCGACAGGGGTCCCAATCAGCCCCAGCATTTT. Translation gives CASSFDRGPNQPQHF.

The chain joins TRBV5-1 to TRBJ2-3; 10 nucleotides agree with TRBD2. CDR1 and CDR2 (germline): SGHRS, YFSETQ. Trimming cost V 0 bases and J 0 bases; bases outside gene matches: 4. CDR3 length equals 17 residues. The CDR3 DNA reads TGCGCCAGCAGCTTGGCGGTGACTAGCGGGAGCACAGATACGCAGTATTTT. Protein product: CASSLAVTSGSTDTQYF. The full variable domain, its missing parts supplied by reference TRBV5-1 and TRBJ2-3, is KAGVTQTPRYLIKTRGQQVTLSCSPISGHRSVSWYQQTPGQGLQFLFEYFSETQRNKGNFPGRFSGRQFSNSRSEMNVSTLELGDSALYLCASSLAVTSGSTDTQYFGPGTRLTVL.

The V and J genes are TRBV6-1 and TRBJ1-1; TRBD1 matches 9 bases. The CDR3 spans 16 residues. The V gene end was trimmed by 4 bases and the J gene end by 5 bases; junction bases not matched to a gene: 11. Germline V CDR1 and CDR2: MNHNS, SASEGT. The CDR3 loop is CASSGFTGTGRTEAFF. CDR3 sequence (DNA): TGTGCCAGCAGTGGATTTACCGGGACAGGGAGGACTGAAGCTTTCTTT.

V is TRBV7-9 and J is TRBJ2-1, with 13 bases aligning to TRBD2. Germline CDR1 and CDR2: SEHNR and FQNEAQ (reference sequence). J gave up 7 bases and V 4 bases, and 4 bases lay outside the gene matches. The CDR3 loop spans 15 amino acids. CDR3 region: CASSSGLAGWNEQFF. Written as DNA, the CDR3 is TGTGCCAGCAGCTCGGGACTAGCGGGATGGAATGAGCAGTTCTTC.

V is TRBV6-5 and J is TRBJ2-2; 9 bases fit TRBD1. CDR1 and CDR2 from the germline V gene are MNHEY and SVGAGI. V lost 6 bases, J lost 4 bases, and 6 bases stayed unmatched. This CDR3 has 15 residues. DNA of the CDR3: TGTGCCAGCAGAGTGGACAGGGGAGGCACCGGGGAGCTGTTTTTT. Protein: CASRVDRGGTGELFF.

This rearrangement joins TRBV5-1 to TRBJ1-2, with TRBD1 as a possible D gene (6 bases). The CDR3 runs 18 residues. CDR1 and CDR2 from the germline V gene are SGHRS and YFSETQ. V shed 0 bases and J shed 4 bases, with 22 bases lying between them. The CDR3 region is CASSLALGGLMRSYGYTF. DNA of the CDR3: TGCGCCAGCAGCTTGGCGCTAGGGGGATTGATGAGGAGCTATGGCTACACCTTC.

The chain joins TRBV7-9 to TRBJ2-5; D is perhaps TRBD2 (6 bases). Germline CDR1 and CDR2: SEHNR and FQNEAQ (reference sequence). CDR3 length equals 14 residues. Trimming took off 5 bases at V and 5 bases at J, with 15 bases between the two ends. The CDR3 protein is CASSGILALETQYF. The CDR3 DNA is TGTGCCAGCAGCGGAATACTAGCCCTGGAGACCCAGTACTTC.

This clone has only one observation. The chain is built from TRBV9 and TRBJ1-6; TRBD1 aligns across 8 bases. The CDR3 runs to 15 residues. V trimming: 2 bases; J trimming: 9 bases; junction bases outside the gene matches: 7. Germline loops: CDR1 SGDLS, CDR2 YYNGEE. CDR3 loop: CASSVGRGQGSPLHF. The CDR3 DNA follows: TGTGCCAGCAGCGTTGGCAGGGGGCAGGGTTCACCCCTCCACTTT.